This TCR beta chain was sequenced during a study of blood T cell repertoires in COVID-19. V lost 0 bases, J lost 14 bases, and 5 bases stayed unmatched. This CDR3 region has 13 residues. Per germline, CDR1 SGHDT and CDR2 YYEEEE. The repertoire was sequenced with immunoSEQ multiplex PCR; TCRdb's copy has only in-frame clones and lacks some. Of under 250,000 clones listed, roughly 90% are singletons. The sample comprised peripheral blood. The source of this sequence is a man aged 45-65 years with COVID-19, enrolled during active disease. V usage is TRBV5-6 and J usage is TRBJ1-6, with TRBD1 identical over 7 bases. CDR3 DNA sequence: TGTGCCAGCAGCTTGGCAGGGGGTGCGGCCCTCCACTTT. This gives the protein CASSLAGGAALHF.